These 2 T cell receptor beta chains were all obtained from the same sample, sequenced in a study of T cells in Graves' hyperthyroidism and ophthalmopathy. Template material for amplifying TCR beta CDR3 regions consisted of RNA transcripts. The HTBI primer set drove a first-round RT-PCR of the TCR CDR3. A single record per CDR3 protein comes from TCRdb applying MiXCR to the multiplex PCR reads. Here the sample spans about 640,000 distinct CDR3 sequences, less than 25% being singletons. Sequenced material: blood. The origin of the receptors is a man aged 30 to 39 with Graves' ophthalmopathy.

This clonotype was detected many times. V and J are TRBV18 and TRBJ1-2, with D perhaps TRBD1 (5 bases). The CDR3 length is 13 residues. Trimming pared 2 bases from V and 2 bases from J, leaving 6 bases between. Germline V lookup: CDR1 KGHSH, CDR2 LQKENI. The CDR3 bases are TGTGCCAGCTCACCAGAGGGGAACTATGGCTACACCTTC. It specifies CASSPEGNYGYTF.

The chain is built from TRBV4-2 and TRBJ1-2; D ambiguous. V gave up 0 bases and J gave up 4 bases, with 24 bases separating them. The CDR3 sequence is 19 residues long. Looked up from germline, CDR1 is LGHNA and CDR2 is YNFKEQ. CDR3 sequence reads: CASSQEEGGFGFPSYGYTF. The CDR3 nucleotides read TGTGCCAGCAGCCAAGAGGAAGGTGGATTTGGTTTTCCCTCCTATGGCTACACCTTC.